Below, 5 T cell receptor beta chains from the same sample are listed, as sequenced in a study of blood T cells in healthy people across ages. A second about 6 to 11 cycle PCR used barcoded and J-beta primers. TCRdb reprocessed the 5' RACE reads via MiXCR and lists one record per CDR3 protein. The top ten hold more than 6% of the sample, which has about 1.4 million distinct CDR3 sequences, approximately 59% seen once. The specimen sequenced was blood. These receptors originate from a man younger than 35 in good health.

On this clonotype itself: At one of its ends the junction is not consistent with the germline gene, which may arise from a read error. The CDR3 bases are TGCGCCAGCAGCCAAGTGTCCGTTTTATCGAGCTCCTACAATGGGCAGTTCTTC. Translation: CASSQVSVLSSSYNGQFF. The chain links TRBV4-3 to TRBJ2-1; no clear D gene. The CDR3 contains 18 residues. Per germline, CDR1 LGHNA and CDR2 YSLEER.

This chain uses TRBV9 with TRBJ2-5, with D possibly matching TRBD1 (5 bases). This CDR3 comprises 14 residues. Germline V gives CDR1 SGDLS, CDR2 YYNGEE. V was trimmed by 0 bases and J by 2 bases, leaving 8 bases between them. CDR3 amino acids: CASSVDGQQETQYF. In DNA, the CDR3 is TGTGCCAGCAGCGTAGACGGACAACAAGAGACCCAGTACTTC.

The V and J genes are TRBV6-5 and TRBJ2-7; 8 bases are a match to TRBD1. Germline values: CDR1 MNHEY, CDR2 SVGAGI. With V trimmed by 6 bases and J by 5 bases, 6 bases remained unmatched. The CDR3 runs 13 residues. The CDR3: CASSKTGADEQYF. CDR3 sequence (DNA): TGTGCCAGCAGCAAGACAGGGGCCGACGAGCAGTACTTC.

The chain has TRBV4-1 and TRBJ2-1; D unclear. V was shortened by 3 bases and J by 0 bases, with 9 bases between the two germline ends. This CDR3 has 15 amino acids. Germline CDR1 and CDR2: MGHRA and YSYEKL. The CDR3 region is CASSHSSHSYNEQFF. As DNA, the CDR3 is TGCGCCAGCAGCCATAGCTCGCACTCCTACAATGAGCAGTTCTTC.

The gene calls are TRBV20-1 and TRBJ2-1; TRBD2 matches 9 bases. Unmatched junction bases numbered 14, after V lost 6 bases and J lost 5 bases. This CDR3 has 16 amino acids. Germline V gives CDR1 DFQATT, CDR2 SNEGSKA (reference sequence). CDR3 coding DNA: TGCAGTGCCCAGGACGCTAGCGGGGCCGTTAACAATGAGCAGTTCTTC. Translation: CSAQDASGAVNNEQFF.